The source of this T cell receptor (beta chain) is a study of regulatory T cells in long-lasting Graves disease. At least ten counts were recorded for this clonotype. Time point here: newly diagnosed GD, antithyroid drugs for less than 3 months. Generation of the TCR library employed RNA extracted from PBMCs. CDR1 is MNHNS, CDR2 SASEGT, per germline. This CDR3 is built from 11 residues. V was cut by 7 bases and J by 12 bases, with 14 bases left in between. HTBI primers from iRepertoire and Arm-PCR of CDR3 regions yielded the TCR beta libraries. MiXCR, run by TCRdb on the multiplex PCR reads, gives a single entry per CDR3 protein. The repertoire consists of about 450,000 distinct CDR3 sequences, with less than 15% occurring once and the leading ten covering roughly a sixth. The data were also submitted as part of a second study, on T cells in Graves' hyperthyroidism and ophthalmopathy. That source reports: The model predicted ophthalmopathy a median around 6.5 months before onset.

The chain carries TRBV6-1 and TRBJ2-3; D possibly uses TRBD1 or TRBD2 (5 bases each). The source of this sequence is a woman aged 45-60 years with Graves disease. The material was peripheral blood mononuclear cells (PBMCs), obtained at new diagnosis, from a patient treated with antithyroid drugs. The CDR3, as DNA: TGTGCCAGCACTGAGGGGCGGAAACAGTATTTT. Translating it yields CASTEGRKQYF.